This paragraph reports one T cell receptor beta chain. TCRdb's copy holds only in-frame clones and misses some; the assay was immunoSEQ multiplex PCR. The repertoire holds 110,000 to 150,000 clones, around four fifths seen once, with 6.2% in the top ten. These data are taken from a study of blood T cell repertoires in COVID-19. Residents of approximately 25 US areas, aged roughly 18 to 90 years, made up the participants. The study assigned cohorts using participant-reported clinical history. Recovered participants had two consecutive negative NP/OP PCR tests, healthcare professional clearance, or symptom resolution. This CDR3 has 15 amino acids. Germline lookup yields CDR1 PRHDT and CDR2 FYEKMQ (reference sequence). Deletions cut 4 bases from V and 5 bases from J, with 15 bases between.

This rearrangement joins TRBV13 to TRBJ2-1; TRBD2 is a possible D gene (6 bases). The TCR originated in a woman between 35 and 50 years old who had recovered from COVID-19. The sample was PBMCs or T cells enriched from blood (not recorded which). For the CDR3, the DNA is TGTGCCAGCAGCTCCCGAGGTAGCGGCCACAATGAGCAGTTCTTC. The encoded protein is CASSSRGSGHNEQFF.